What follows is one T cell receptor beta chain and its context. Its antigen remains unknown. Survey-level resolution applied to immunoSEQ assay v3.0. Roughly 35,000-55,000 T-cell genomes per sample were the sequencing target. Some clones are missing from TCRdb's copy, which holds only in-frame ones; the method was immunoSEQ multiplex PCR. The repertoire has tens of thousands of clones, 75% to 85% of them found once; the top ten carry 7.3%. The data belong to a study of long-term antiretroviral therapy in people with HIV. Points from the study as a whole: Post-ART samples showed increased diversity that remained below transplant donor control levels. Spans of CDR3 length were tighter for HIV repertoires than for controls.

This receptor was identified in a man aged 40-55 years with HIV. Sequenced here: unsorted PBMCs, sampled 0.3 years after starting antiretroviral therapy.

The DNA of the CDR3 is TGTGCCTGCCGGGACAGGGGGACGGGGCGGCCCCAGCATTTT. It specifies CACRDRGTGRPQHF. V usage is TRBV2 and J usage is TRBJ1-5, with TRBD1 matching 11 bases. With V trimmed by 11 bases and J by 9 bases, 12 bases remained unmatched. Germline loops: CDR1 SNHLY, CDR2 FYNNEI. This CDR3 contains 14 residues.